This T cell receptor (beta chain) was recovered during a study of shared clonotypes between healthy human individuals. Overall study findings and caveats: A reduction in generation probabilities was seen for non-shared clonotypes relative to those shared by all four donors. Rarefaction indicated that sorted-subset sequencing remained incomplete although depth was large.

V gave up 5 bases and J gave up 0 bases; unmatched junction bases: 7. The length of the CDR3 is 16 residues. The germline V gene has CDR1 LNHDA and CDR2 SQIVND (reference sequence). In the naive CD8 group, cells lacked CD45RO and were positively selected for CCR7, so terminally differentiated effector memory CD45RA+ cells were left out. A remark on this clone: Its antigen is not known.

The test was conducted at deep level. Using 200 ng DNA, about 29,000 T cell genomes, the sorted-subset replicate PCRs were run. The method was immunoSEQ multiplex PCR; TCRdb's version includes in-frame clones alone and lacks a portion of them. The sample lists about 650,000 clones, around 95% occurring once. The clonotype was recovered from a woman in her 30s in good health. The chain combines TRBV19 with TRBJ2-1, with 7 bases identical to TRBD2. Sequencing input: naive CD8+ T cells sorted from blood. CDR3 in amino acids: CASSALGGSSYNEQFF. In DNA form, the CDR3 reads TGTGCCAGTAGTGCCTTAGGCGGGAGCTCCTACAATGAGCAGTTCTTC.